Shown below are 31 T cell receptor beta chains from a single sample sequenced in a study of cytotoxic CD8 clonotypes in ibrutinib-treated CLL. Profiled with immunoSEQ multiplex PCR; TCRdb holds only in-frame clones, not every one. The sample lists 90,000 to 100,000 clones, approximately 80% occurring once. The input for sequencing was PBMCs, taken after 12 months of ibrutinib treatment. The receptors stem from a human donor with chronic lymphocytic leukemia.

As regards this clone: A much larger clone sits a single nucleotide away, making a read error possible. Within the sample, other DNA sequences also encode this same CDR3. This sequence joins TRBV5-1 and TRBJ2-2; tentative D call: TRBD1 (6 bases). The CDR3 covers 8 residues. Looked up from germline, CDR1 is SGHRS and CDR2 is YFSETQ. In DNA, the CDR3 is TGCGCCAAGGGGGAACTGTTTTTT. It encodes CAKGELFF. The variable domain in full, completed from reference TRBV5-1 and TRBJ2-2, reads KAGVTQTPRYLIKTRGQQVTLSCSPISGHRSVSWYQQTPGQGLQFLFEYFSETQRNKGNFPGRFSGRQFSNSRSEMNVSTLELGDSALYLCAKGELFFGEGSRLTVL.

The gene calls are TRBV7-9 and TRBJ1-2; 12 bases match TRBD1. Per germline, CDR1 SEHNR and CDR2 FQNEAQ (reference sequence). Trimming removed 5 bases from V and 4 bases from J; junction bases left unmatched: 11. The CDR3 loop spans 17 amino acids. CDR3 DNA: TGTGCCAGCAGCCCCCGGGGACAGGGGGCGGGGACCTATGGCTACACCTTC. Translating it yields CASSPRGQGAGTYGYTF.

Only a few counts were recorded for this clone. This rearrangement joins TRBV25-1 to TRBJ2-7, with D perhaps matching TRBD2 (6 bases). The germline V gene has CDR1 MGHDK and CDR2 SYGVNS. There are 14 residues in the CDR3. Trimming pared 7 bases from V and 2 bases from J, leaving 15 bases between. CDR3 coding DNA: TGTGCCAGCAACAAAGAGGGCGGGGCCTACGAGCAGTACTTC. Translating gives CASNKEGGAYEQYF.

The chain carries TRBV25-1 and TRBJ2-3, with D tentatively TRBD2 (5 bases). The CDR3 has 17 amino acids. Germline CDR1 MGHDK, CDR2 SYGVNS. V was shortened by 2 bases and J by 5 bases, with 20 bases between the two germline ends. The CDR3 DNA reads as TGTGCCAGCAGTGAACCCCCCGGGGTAGCAGTTGGAGATACGCAGTATTTT. Residues: CASSEPPGVAVGDTQYF.

This rearrangement joins TRBV18 to TRBJ1-1; TRBD1 matches at 11 bases. V was pared by 4 bases and J by 4 bases, with 8 bases of the junction left unmatched. CDR1 is KGHSH, CDR2 LQKENI, per germline. CDR3 length equals 16 residues. The CDR3 nucleotides read TGTGCCAGCTCACAGGACAGGGGGCAAGGGGGCACTGAAGCTTTCTTT. Protein sequence: CASSQDRGQGGTEAFF.

This clone was detected only once. This chain connects TRBV7-3 to TRBJ2-3; no definite D call. The CDR3 has 13 amino acids. The V end was cut by 2 bases, the J end by 3 bases, with 6 bases between. CDR1 is SGHTA and CDR2 is FQGTGA in the germline V gene. This CDR3 reads CASSLLGTDTQYF. CDR3 nucleotide sequence: TGTGCCAGCAGCTTACTAGGGACAGATACGCAGTATTTT.

This clone occurred once. The chain couples TRBV6-5 to TRBJ1-2; D uncertain. The CDR3 runs to 15 residues. The germline CDR1 and CDR2 sequences are MNHEY and SVGAGI. V shed 6 bases and J shed 1 base, with 15 bases lying between them. CDR3 DNA sequence: TGTGCCAGCAGCCCCCGGGGTGATCTTAACTATGGCTACACCTTC. Encoded protein: CASSPRGDLNYGYTF.

The CDR3, as DNA: TGTGCCATCAGGACGGGACAGGGGGATGGTAGCACCGGGGAGCTGTTTTTT. It codes for CAIRTGQGDGSTGELFF. The chain uses TRBV10-3 and TRBJ2-2; 11 bases are shared with TRBD1. The J segment lost 4 bases and the V segment lost 6 bases, leaving 10 bases of the junction unmatched. The length of the CDR3 is 17 residues. Germline CDR1 reads ENHRY; CDR2 reads SYGVKD.

The gene calls are TRBV27 and TRBJ2-7; 8 nucleotides align to TRBD1. Germline CDR1 reads MNHEY; CDR2 reads SMNVEV (reference sequence). V lost 2 bases, J lost 1 base, and 10 bases stayed unmatched. CDR3 length: 17 residues. The CDR3 DNA is TGTGCCAGCAGTTTACTCGACGGGACAGGACTGTCCTACGAGCAGTACTTC. Residues: CASSLLDGTGLSYEQYF.

This clone was seen a few times. This chain joins TRBV30 and TRBJ1-1; D gene unclear. The CDR3 runs 14 residues. The V and J ends lost 3 bases and 3 bases respectively, with 14 bases between them. Germline lookup yields CDR1 GTSNPN and CDR2 SVGIG (reference sequence). Written as DNA, the CDR3 is TGTGCCTGGAGCGCCTTATTTCGCCACACTGAAGCTTTCTTT. This sequence encodes CAWSALFRHTEAFF.

The chain couples TRBV4-2 to TRBJ2-7, with D possibly being TRBD1 (5 bases). Trimming left V 1 base short and J 4 bases short, with 14 bases between. Germline V CDR1 and CDR2: LGHNA, YNFKEQ. The CDR3 is 15 amino acids. In DNA, the CDR3 is TGTGCCAGCAGCCAAGGGGCCGATGACAGATACGAGCAGTACTTC. Translating gives CASSQGADDRYEQYF.

This clone was detected a few times. The gene calls are TRBV5-4 and TRBJ2-3; D might be TRBD1 (6 bases). V lost 3 bases and J lost 6, with 14 bases in between. This CDR3 region has 14 residues. Germline CDR1 and CDR2: SGHNT and YYREEE (reference sequence). CDR3 nucleotides: TGTGCCAGCAGCTCTGGGACATCCTCGGATACGCAGTATTTT. Its protein is CASSSGTSSDTQYF.

V usage is TRBV2 and J usage is TRBJ2-5; maybe TRBD1 (5 bases). This CDR3 contains 12 residues. V dropped 6 bases and J dropped 0 bases, with 5 bases sitting between them. Germline lookup yields CDR1 SNHLY and CDR2 FYNNEI. CDR3 coding DNA: TGTGCCAGCAGGGACAACCAAGAGACCCAGTACTTC. It codes for CASRDNQETQYF.

This clone has just one count. This chain connects TRBV2 to TRBJ2-1; no definite D call. The CDR3 runs 13 residues. Trimming shortened V by 7 bases and J by 9 bases, and 16 bases separated the two germline ends. Germline CDR1 and CDR2: SNHLY and FYNNEI. The CDR3 region has the DNA TGTGCCAGCAACTCCATTAATCATGGTGAGCAGTTCTTC. Protein sequence: CASNSINHGEQFF.

The genes are TRBV30 and TRBJ1-5; D is unclear. The CDR3 is 14 amino acids. V was shortened by 0 bases and J by 9 bases, with 15 bases between the two germline ends. Germline CDR1 is GTSNPN and CDR2 is SVGIG (reference sequence). The CDR3 is CAWSVLPQGGPQHF. In DNA, the CDR3 is TGTGCCTGGAGTGTACTCCCCCAAGGAGGGCCCCAGCATTTT.

The V call is TRBV21-1, the J call TRBJ2-3; the table's D call, TRBD1, has no DNA check behind it. TRBV21-1 corresponds to a pseudogene. The CDR3 is made up of 17 amino acids. This CDR3 is CASSKGVTGEGADTQYF. The CDR3, as DNA: TGTGCCAGCAGCAAAGGGGTAACAGGGGAAGGGGCAGATACGCAGTATTTT.

This clone was counted between two and nine times. This chain connects TRBV5-6 to TRBJ1-2, with 8 positions matching TRBD1. The V gene end was trimmed by 4 bases and the J gene end by 4 bases; junction bases not matched to a gene: 6. CDR3 length: 14 residues. CDR1 SGHDT and CDR2 YYEEEE come from the germline V gene. CDR3 loop: CASSPQTGGYGYTF. The CDR3 DNA follows: TGTGCCAGCAGCCCCCAAACAGGGGGCTATGGCTACACCTTC.

This sequence joins TRBV5-1 and TRBJ2-2; D may match TRBD1 or TRBD2 (6 bases each). The length of the CDR3 is 15 residues. V shed 6 bases and J shed 4 bases, with 16 bases lying between them. In germline, CDR1 is SGHRS, CDR2 YFSETQ. CDR3 DNA sequence: TGCGCCAGCACTTCGACGGGGGCGGCCACCGGGGAGCTGTTTTTT. It is translated as CASTSTGAATGELFF.

This clone was found once. V and J are TRBV5-1 and TRBJ1-6, with unresolved D. CDR1 SGHRS and CDR2 YFSETQ come from the germline V gene. CDR3 length: 15 residues. The V and J ends lost 7 bases and 7 bases respectively, with 18 bases between them. In DNA, the CDR3 is TGCGCCAGCCGGGCCCGATCCTGGGAAAATTCACCCCTCCACTTT. Protein product: CASRARSWENSPLHF.

This sequence joins TRBV6-6 and TRBJ2-3, with D perhaps TRBD1 (6 bases). Germline V CDR1 and CDR2: MNHNY, SVGAGI (reference sequence). The CDR3 has 12 amino acids. Trimming took off 8 bases at V and 3 bases at J, with 9 bases between the two ends. The CDR3 is CASVGGTDTQYF. DNA for the CDR3: TGTGCCAGCGTAGGGGGAACAGATACGCAGTATTTT.

J is TRBJ1-1 and V is TRBV6-4; D is ambiguous. The CDR3 sequence is 14 residues long. The germline gives CDR1 MRHNA, CDR2 SNTAGT. Trimming took 6 bases from V and 1 from J, leaving 12 bases between them. CDR3 DNA: TGTGCCAGCAGGGCCGTACCAGCGAACACTGAAGCTTTCTTT. This codes for CASRAVPANTEAFF.

The J gene is TRBJ1-2, the V gene TRBV28; 11 bases line up with TRBD1. Germline V gene data show CDR1 as MDHEN and CDR2 as SYDVKM. V was clipped by 6 bases and J by 6 bases; unmatched bases: 6. CDR3 length: 14 residues. The CDR3 DNA sequence: TGTGCCAGCAGCCGGCAGGACAGGGGGCATGGCTACACCTTC. It encodes CASSRQDRGHGYTF.

Worth noting for this clone: One end of the junction fails to match germline, which may point to a read error. This rearrangement joins TRBV7-7 to TRBJ2-3; TRBD1 matches at 9 bases. This CDR3 is built from 15 residues. Germline V gives CDR1 SSHAT, CDR2 FNYEAQ (reference sequence). The CDR3 protein is CASSMTGGSTDTQYF. The CDR3 DNA reads TGTGCTAGCAGTATGACAGGGGGGAGCACAGATACGCAGTATTTT.

The chain links TRBV19 to TRBJ1-5, with TRBD1 matching 12 bases. The germline CDR1 and CDR2 sequences are LNHDA and SQIVND (reference sequence). The CDR3 is 16 amino acids. J was trimmed by 3 bases and V by 6 bases; bases with no gene match: 6. Here the CDR3 reads CASRPGTGGYNQPQHF. In nucleotides, the CDR3 is TGTGCCAGTAGGCCCGGGACAGGGGGCTACAATCAGCCCCAGCATTTT.

The chain carries TRBV28 and TRBJ1-2; 8 nucleotides match TRBD1. CDR3 length: 15 amino acids. Germline V lookup: CDR1 MDHEN, CDR2 SYDVKM. V trimming: 0 bases; J trimming: 5 bases; junction bases outside the gene matches: 5. The CDR3 loop is CASSLWAGGGYGYTF. The CDR3 DNA sequence: TGTGCCAGCAGTTTATGGGCAGGGGGCGGGTATGGCTACACCTTC.

This chain joins TRBV4-2 and TRBJ2-7; 10 bases match TRBD1. This CDR3 is built from 14 residues. Trimming cost V 5 bases and J 3 bases; bases outside gene matches: 4. Germline V lookup: CDR1 LGHNA, CDR2 YNFKEQ. This CDR3 reads CASSGGTGDYEQYF. Here the CDR3 DNA reads TGTGCCAGCAGCGGCGGGACAGGGGACTACGAGCAGTACTTC.

The chain has TRBV2 and TRBJ1-1; D is possibly TRBD1 (6 bases). CDR3 length: 12 amino acids. V lost 8 bases and J 5 bases, leaving 12 bases between the germline ends. Germline loops: CDR1 SNHLY, CDR2 FYNNEI. In DNA form, the CDR3 reads TGTGCCAGCGGGGACATAAGGACTGAAGCTTTCTTT. Encoded protein: CASGDIRTEAFF.

The chain carries TRBV7-9 and TRBJ2-5, with unresolved D. Germline CDR1 reads SEHNR; CDR2 reads FQNEAQ (reference sequence). The CDR3 is 15 residues long. Trimming left V 1 base short and J 6 bases short, with 15 bases between. Here the CDR3 DNA reads TGTGCCAGCAGCTTAGGAAGCGTGAGCGTTAAGACCCAGTACTTC. It yields the protein CASSLGSVSVKTQYF.

J is TRBJ1-3 and V is TRBV18, with D unresolved. Trimming pared 2 bases from V and 0 bases from J, leaving 5 bases between. The CDR3 is 14 residues long. The germline CDR1 and CDR2 sequences are KGHSH and LQKENI. The CDR3 region is CASSPDDSGNTIYF. The CDR3 DNA reads as TGTGCCAGCTCACCAGACGACTCTGGAAACACCATATATTTT. Combining the CDR3 with reference TRBV18 and TRBJ1-3 gives the whole variable domain NAGVMQNPRHLVRRRGQEARLRCSPMKGHSHVYWYRQLPEEGLKFMVYLQKENIIDESGMPKERFSAEFPKEGPSILRIQQVVRGDSAAYFCASSPDDSGNTIYFGEGSWLTVV.

V is TRBV5-1 and J is TRBJ2-1; D call uncertain. Germline assignment: CDR1 SGHRS and CDR2 YFSETQ. The CDR3 has 12 residues. With 6 bases removed from V and 0 bases from J, the gap between germline ends came to 4 bases. The CDR3 nucleotides read TGCGCCAGCACCCGCTCCTACAATGAGCAGTTCTTC. This codes for CASTRSYNEQFF.

The chain has TRBV6-5 and TRBJ1-5, with 7 bases aligning to TRBD1. The CDR3 covers 14 residues. The germline gives CDR1 MNHEY, CDR2 SVGAGI. V shed 7 bases and J 2 bases; nucleotides not matched to a gene: 5. The DNA of the CDR3 is TGTGCCAGCAAGACAGGACAGGGCAATCAGCCCCAGCATTTT. The encoded protein is CASKTGQGNQPQHF.